This TCR beta chain comes out of a study of blood T cell repertoires in COVID-19. Study at large: Sites across the United States, Italy and Spain contributed samples from acute and convalescent COVID-19. Sources were T cells, B-cell-depleted T cells, or PBMCs; the material itself was cDNA or gDNA.

As to this clone: Mismatch with germline at one junction end may stem from a read error.

Sequencing was performed with immunoSEQ multiplex PCR; in TCRdb, only in-frame clones are kept and a portion is missing. Altogether about 250,000 clones are present, about nine tenths being singletons, with the ten largest covering about 3%. Germline loops: CDR1 SSHAT, CDR2 FNYEAQ (reference sequence). The CDR3 is made up of 15 amino acids. Participant reports of clinical history set cohort assignment. Donors in Cohort 3 who had recovered were those with two negative PCRs, healthcare professional clearance, or resolution of their symptoms. The source is a woman aged 45 to 65 who had recovered from COVID-19. The chain joins TRBV7-7 to TRBJ2-1, with 7 bases lining up with TRBD2. The sequenced sample consisted of PBMCs or T cells enriched from blood (not recorded which). The chain's CDR3 is CASSFGASGHNEQFF. For the CDR3, the DNA is TGTGCTAGCAGCTTTGGGGCTAGCGGTCACAATGAGCAGTTCTTC. The complete variable domain, with remaining parts taken from reference TRBV7-7 and TRBJ2-1, reads GAGVSQSPRYKVTKRGQDVTLRCDPISSHATLYWYQQALGQGPEFLTYFNYEAQPDKSGLPSDRFSAERPEGSISTLTIQRTEQRDSAMYRCASSFGASGHNEQFFGPGTRLTVL.